Each of the 6 T cell receptor beta chains below was sequenced from the same sample in a study of T-cell memory formation after mild COVID-19. TCRdb analysed the 5' RACE reads with MiXCR anew, one entry per CDR3 protein. The profile shows 360,000 or so distinct CDR3 sequences, under 30% of them singletons. The sample comprised PBMCs or a T cell subset sorted from them (not recorded which). The source is an adult woman who had mild COVID-19 (a few samples of this study predate the infection). Cell type and time point are not known.

The chain employs TRBV6-4 and TRBJ1-1, with D uncertain. Germline V gene data show CDR1 as MRHNA and CDR2 as SNTAGT. The CDR3 is made up of 14 amino acids. Trimming took 6 bases from V and 7 from J, leaving 18 bases between them. CDR3 sequence (DNA): TGTGCCAGCAGGGCGTCACAAGGAACAAATGAAGCTTTCTTT. Protein: CASRASQGTNEAFF.

This chain's CDR3 is CASSLGWGQGDTEAFF. The CDR3 DNA is TGTGCCAGCAGTTTAGGGTGGGGACAGGGGGACACTGAAGCTTTCTTT. The V call is TRBV12-3 or TRBV12-4, the J call TRBJ1-1, with 11 bases fitting TRBD1. The CDR3 has 16 amino acids. Trimming removed 1 base from V and 3 bases from J; junction bases left unmatched: 4.

This clonotype was seen a few times. The gene calls are TRBV9 and TRBJ2-5; a weak D match, TRBD2 (6 bases). Germline V CDR1 and CDR2: SGDLS, YYNGEE. The CDR3 totals 16 residues. V lost 6 bases and J 3 bases, leaving 21 bases between the germline ends. CDR3 residues: CASTNDPGTSEETQYF. Written as DNA, the CDR3 is TGTGCCAGCACCAATGACCCCGGGACTTCGGAAGAGACCCAGTACTTC.

This sequence joins TRBV7-9 and TRBJ2-1; D is tentatively TRBD1 or TRBD2 (5 bases each). This CDR3 contains 14 residues. Germline V lookup: CDR1 SEHNR, CDR2 FQNEAQ (reference sequence). Trimming cost V 3 bases and J 2 bases, with 8 bases left between them. Here the CDR3 reads CASSLRGPYNEQFF. The CDR3 DNA follows: TGTGCCAGCAGCTTGAGGGGCCCCTACAATGAGCAGTTCTTC.

The V gene is TRBV20-1, the J gene TRBJ2-7, with D unclear. Between the trimmed V and J ends, which lost 1 base and 1 base, there was a span of 8 bases. Germline V lookup: CDR1 DFQATT, CDR2 SNEGSKA (reference sequence). This CDR3 has 13 amino acids. The CDR3 here is CSARGKGSYEQYF. The CDR3 coding sequence is TGCAGTGCTAGAGGTAAAGGTTCCTACGAGCAGTACTTC.

The chain recombines TRBV20-1 with TRBJ2-1; 7 nucleotides align to TRBD2. The CDR3 is 16 residues long. Germline V gene data show CDR1 as DFQATT and CDR2 as SNEGSKA (reference sequence). V was pared by 5 bases and J by 3 bases, with 13 bases of the junction left unmatched. For the CDR3, the DNA is TGCAGTGCTTGGGGACGAGACGGGAGGTACTACAATGAGCAGTTCTTC. Amino acid sequence: CSAWGRDGRYYNEQFF.